The rows below give T cell receptor beta chains drawn from one sample of a study of Ad26.COV2.S vaccination and SARS-CoV-2 variants. Profiling relied on immunoSEQ multiplex PCR, and the TCRdb table lists in-frame clones only, not all of them. The sample lists approximately 90,000 clones; more than 70% were seen once. The material was peripheral blood, obtained after recovery from COVID-19. The origin of the receptors is a human donor who had recovered from COVID-19. Each CDR3 is given with its conserved first and last residue. Each record gives: D gene, V gene, J gene, CDR3 DNA, CDR3 protein. D genes are given only for firm matches.

D gene: -; V gene: TRBV9; J gene: TRBJ2-1; CDR3 DNA: TGTGCCAGCAGCGTGGAAGGGCTCTCCTACAATGAGCAGTTCTTC; CDR3 protein: CASSVEGLSYNEQFF
D gene: -; V gene: TRBV6-6; J gene: TRBJ2-1; CDR3 DNA: TGTGCCAGCAGTTACTCGAGCTCTGTCCATGAGCAGTTCTTC; CDR3 protein: CASSYSSSVHEQFF
D gene: TRBD2; V gene: TRBV27; J gene: TRBJ2-1; CDR3 DNA: TGTGCCAGCAGTCGCTATCGGACTAGCTCCTACAATGAGCAGTTCTTC; CDR3 protein: CASSRYRTSSYNEQFF
D gene: TRBD1; V gene: TRBV28; J gene: TRBJ2-5; CDR3 DNA: TGTGCCAGCACCCTTCGGACAGGGGAAGAGACCCAGTACTTC; CDR3 protein: CASTLRTGEETQYF
D gene: -; V gene: TRBV27; J gene: TRBJ2-7; CDR3 DNA: TGTGCCAGCAGTTTAACGGCGTACTACGAGCAGTACTTC; CDR3 protein: CASSLTAYYEQYF
D gene: -; V gene: TRBV27; J gene: TRBJ1-5; CDR3 DNA: TGTGCCAGCAGTTTATCGCTTGGGAATCAGCCCCAGCATTTT; CDR3 protein: CASSLSLGNQPQHF
D gene: TRBD2; V gene: TRBV7-2; J gene: TRBJ2-1; CDR3 DNA: TGTGCCAGCAGCTTAGCGGCTAGCGGGAGCGATGAGCAGTTCTTC; CDR3 protein: CASSLAASGSDEQFF
D gene: -; V gene: TRBV28; J gene: TRBJ2-2; CDR3 DNA: TGTGCCAGCAGTGGGGCCAGGCGGAACACCGGGGAGCTGTTTTTT; CDR3 protein: CASSGARRNTGELFF
D gene: TRBD2; V gene: TRBV3-1/TRBV3-2; J gene: TRBJ2-1; CDR3 DNA: TGTGCCAGCAGCCGTGGGACTAGATCCTACAATGAGCAGTTCTTC; CDR3 protein: CASSRGTRSYNEQFF
D gene: TRBD2; V gene: TRBV18; J gene: TRBJ2-7; CDR3 DNA: TGTGCCAGCTCACCTAGGACTAGCGGAAACGAGCAGTACTTC; CDR3 protein: CASSPRTSGNEQYF
D gene: -; V gene: TRBV14; J gene: TRBJ1-3; CDR3 DNA: TGTGCCAGCAGCCAAGGGGGCTCTGGAAACACCATATATTTT; CDR3 protein: CASSQGGSGNTIYF
D gene: -; V gene: TRBV4-3; J gene: TRBJ2-3; CDR3 DNA: TGCGCCAGCAGCCCCAGAGGCTCAGATACGCAGTATTTT; CDR3 protein: CASSPRGSDTQYF
D gene: -; V gene: TRBV28; J gene: TRBJ1-1; CDR3 DNA: TGTGCCAGCAGTTTGATGGGGGACACTGAAGCTTTCTTT; CDR3 protein: CASSLMGDTEAFF
D gene: TRBD1; V gene: TRBV28; J gene: TRBJ1-2; CDR3 DNA: TGTGCCAGCAGTTTCGCAGGGGGCTTTCCCACCTTC; CDR3 protein: CASSFAGGFPTF
D gene: -; V gene: TRBV7-2; J gene: TRBJ2-7; CDR3 DNA: TGTGCCAGCAGCTTTGACGGGGGATCCTACGAGCAGTACTTC; CDR3 protein: CASSFDGGSYEQYF
D gene: TRBD1; V gene: TRBV15; J gene: TRBJ2-7; CDR3 DNA: TGTGCCACCAGCAGAGCTTCCCGGGACAGGGGATATGAGCAGTACTTC; CDR3 protein: CATSRASRDRGYEQYF
D gene: -; V gene: TRBV6-5; J gene: TRBJ2-1; CDR3 DNA: TGTGCCAGCAGTACTCGGACGAACAATGAGCAGTTCTTC; CDR3 protein: CASSTRTNNEQFF
D gene: -; V gene: TRBV2; J gene: TRBJ2-7; CDR3 DNA: TGTGCCCGGACATCGACCAAAGGGTCCTACGAGCAGTACTTC; CDR3 protein: CARTSTKGSYEQYF
D gene: -; V gene: TRBV27; J gene: TRBJ1-6; CDR3 DNA: TGTGCCAGCAGCCCCGTACAGCGTAACGCCCTCCACTTT; CDR3 protein: CASSPVQRNALHF
D gene: -; V gene: TRBV19; J gene: TRBJ2-3; CDR3 DNA: TGTGCCAGTAGTAAGGATAGGGATGGTGGGGCAGATACGCAGTATTTT; CDR3 protein: CASSKDRDGGADTQYF
D gene: TRBD2; V gene: TRBV7-2; J gene: TRBJ2-7; CDR3 DNA: TGTGCCAGCAGCTTTCTAGCGGGAGCCTCCTACGAGCAGTACTTC; CDR3 protein: CASSFLAGASYEQYF
D gene: -; V gene: TRBV7-6; J gene: TRBJ1-5; CDR3 DNA: TGTGCCAGCAGCTTCGGAGGGCGGTATAGCAATCAGCCCCAGCATTTT; CDR3 protein: CASSFGGRYSNQPQHF
D gene: TRBD1; V gene: TRBV10-3; J gene: TRBJ1-1; CDR3 DNA: TGTGCCATCAGTGAGCGGGGGACAGGGGGGGACATGAACACTGAAGCTTTCTTT; CDR3 protein: CAISERGTGGDMNTEAFF